Sequencing of this T cell receptor beta chain was carried out in a study of T cell responses to AZD1222 COVID-19 vaccine. Method: immunoSEQ multiplex PCR; TCRdb's copy keeps in-frame clones and lacks some. The sample shows fewer than 120,000 clones, roughly 92% of them seen only once. This sample comprised peripheral blood, obtained on day 0 of AZD1222 vaccination. The sequence came from an adult in good health.

The CDR3 DNA follows: TGTGCCAGCAGTGACTCTCGGGACAGCGCATTCGAGCAGTACTTC. Its protein product is CASSDSRDSAFEQYF. The chain uses TRBV6-4 and TRBJ2-7; 7 bases map to TRBD1. From germline, CDR1 is MRHNA and CDR2 SNTAGT. CDR3 length: 15 amino acids. V shed 0 bases, J shed 6 bases, and the junction held 8 bases outside the gene matches.